This TCR beta chain was sequenced in a study of T cells in Graves' hyperthyroidism and ophthalmopathy. The CDR3 length is 12 residues. With 5 bases removed from V and 2 bases from J, the gap between germline ends came to 5 bases. Germline V gives CDR1 SGHAT, CDR2 FQDESV (reference sequence). TCR beta CDR3 sequences were amplified from RNA transcripts. A first-round RT-PCR of the TCR CDR3 used the HTBI primer set. In TCRdb, the multiplex PCR reads were re-called with MiXCR into one record per CDR3 protein. The sample records around 300,000 distinct CDR3 sequences, 20% to 25% being singletons. About this clonotype itself: The conserved phenylalanine or tryptophan normally closing the CDR3 is absent here, so this likely arose from a read error.

Sequenced: blood. This clonotype was sampled from a man aged 30 to 39 with Graves' ophthalmopathy. The chain uses TRBV11-1 and TRBJ2-3; D is ambiguous. CDR3 protein: CASSQVTDTQYS. The CDR3 coding sequence is TGTGCCAGCAGCCAGGTCACAGATACGCAGTATTCT.